These T cell receptor beta chains were read from a single sample in a study of vaccination and CD4 T cells after COVID-19. TCRdb reanalysed the PCR reads using MiXCR and keeps one entry per CDR3 protein. The sample includes 12,000 or so distinct CDR3 sequences, around half of them seen just once. For these TCRs, the target antigens are not known. Sequenced: CD4+ T cells from blood, cultured in vitro. These receptors were collected from a human donor who had recovered from COVID-19. The CDR3 runs from the conserved cysteine through the conserved F or W. Each record gives: D gene, J gene, clone size, V gene, CDR3 DNA, CDR3 protein. The D gene is left open where the match is weak. Clone size is not always given. Where it is, it says once, few, many or a class for expanded clones.

>.|TRBJ1-5|.|TRBV10-3
TGTGCCATCAGTGAGTCGTCGGGAGAGACTCAGCCCCAGCATTTT
CAISESSGETQPQHF
>TRBD1|TRBJ1-1|medium-sized|TRBV7-8
TGTGCCAGCAGCTTACACAAACTAGGGACAGGGGCGGACACTGAAGCTTTCTTT
CASSLHKLGTGADTEAFF
>.|TRBJ1-1|few|TRBV27
TGTGCCAGCAGTCAGCACAGGGAGGGCACTGAAGCTTTCTTT
CASSQHREGTEAFF
>.|TRBJ1-3|.|TRBV20-1
TGCAGTGCTAGACAGGGATCCTCTGGAAACACCATATATTTT
CSARQGSSGNTIYF
>.|TRBJ1-1|once|TRBV6-1
TGTGCCAGCAGTGTCAGAAACGAAGGGAGGGATGGTTTCTTT
CASSVRNEGRDGFF
>.|TRBJ1-6|.|TRBV18
TGTGCCAGCTCACCCCTCGACAGAGAAAATTCACCCCTCCACTTT
CASSPLDRENSPLHF
>.|TRBJ2-1|.|TRBV15
TGTGCCACCAGCAGAGATCGGGGGAATGAGCAGTTCTTC
CATSRDRGNEQFF
>TRBD1|TRBJ2-5|.|TRBV7-3
TGTGCCAGCAGCACAAGGACAGGAGAGACCCAGTACTTC
CASSTRTGETQYF
>.|TRBJ1-2|.|TRBV2
TGTGCCAGCAGTGAACCGTTCCGAAGTCAGGATGGCTACACCTTC
CASSEPFRSQDGYTF
>.|TRBJ1-2|.|TRBV14
TGTGCCAGCAGCCAGCAGGGTGGGTATGGCTACACCTTC
CASSQQGGYGYTF
>.|TRBJ2-5|few|TRBV6-1
TGTGCCAGCAACCGACAAATGCCCGGGACTCAAGAGACCCAGTACTTC
CASNRQMPGTQETQYF
>.|TRBJ1-5|few|TRBV6-1
TGTGCCGGGTCCAGTGATAGCAATCAGCCCCAGCATTTT
CAGSSDSNQPQHF
>.|TRBJ2-7|.|TRBV11-2
TGTGCCAGCAGCTTGGGTGGTGAGACCTACGAGCAGTACTTC
CASSLGGETYEQYF
>.|TRBJ1-1|once|TRBV12-3/TRBV12-4
TGTACCAGCAGTTCCACACGCGGAACTGAAGCTTTCTTT
CTSSSTRGTEAFF
>.|TRBJ2-2|.|TRBV19
TGTGCCAGTAGAGACAGGCTTAACACCGGGGAGCTGTTTTTT
CASRDRLNTGELFF
>.|TRBJ1-5|.|TRBV20-1
TGCAGCACCAGGGGAGGGGGTCAGCCCCAGCATTTT
CSTRGGGQPQHF
>.|TRBJ2-1|.|TRBV20-1
TGCAGTGCTAGTGCACAGGGGAGGCCCAACAATGAGCAGTTCTTC
CSASAQGRPNNEQFF
>.|TRBJ2-1|.|TRBV27
TGTGCCAGCACAACGGGTGGGGGCGAATCAGCTGAGCAGTTCTTC
CASTTGGGESAEQFF
>TRBD1|TRBJ1-2|large|TRBV20-1
TGCAGTGCCGTGGACAGGGAGAACTATGGCTACACCTTC
CSAVDRENYGYTF
>TRBD2|TRBJ2-3|.|TRBV6-1
TGTGCCAGCAGTGAATTCCCCCCCGGGACTAGTATAGATACGCAGTATTTT
CASSEFPPGTSIDTQYF
>.|TRBJ1-5|few|TRBV7-6
TGTGCCAGCAGCTTATCTCGGGGTCCAACGCCCCAGCATTTT
CASSLSRGPTPQHF
>.|TRBJ1-6|.|TRBV30
TGTGCCTGGAGTACGGGCCTTAGCGGTTCACCCCTCCACTTT
CAWSTGLSGSPLHF
>.|TRBJ2-7|few|TRBV7-3
TGTGCCAGCAGCTCAACGGGGGGCGGCGAGCAGTACTTC
CASSSTGGGEQYF
>.|TRBJ1-2|few|TRBV27
TGTGCCAGCAGTACTGGGTTGCAGGGCTACACCTTC
CASSTGLQGYTF
>.|TRBJ1-2|.|TRBV7-2
TGTGCCAGCAGCTTAGGCCGGGGAGTGGACTATGGCTACACCTTC
CASSLGRGVDYGYTF
>.|TRBJ2-3|.|TRBV20-1
TGCAGTGCCTGGGACTTGATCACAGATACGCAGTATTTT
CSAWDLITDTQYF
>TRBD2|TRBJ2-7|.|TRBV7-2
TGTGCCAGCAGCTTAGGAGCGGGGGTCTCCTGCGAGCAGTACTTC
CASSLGAGVSCEQYF
>TRBD2|TRBJ2-5|.|TRBV10-3
TGTGCCACCCAAGCGGGAGGGCCTATTGAGACCCAGTACTTC
CATQAGGPIETQYF
>.|TRBJ1-2|.|TRBV30
TGTGCCTGGAGTGCCCAGGGGCTTAACTATGGCTACACCTTC
CAWSAQGLNYGYTF
>TRBD1|TRBJ1-5|once|TRBV4-1
TGCGCCAGCAGTCGGACAGGGGGGGGGGATCAGCCCCAGCATTTT
CASSRTGGGDQPQHF
>TRBD1|TRBJ1-2|few|TRBV20-1
TGCAGTGCTGCCCCAGGGGGGGGCGCATATGGCTACACCTTC
CSAAPGGGAYGYTF
>TRBD2|TRBJ2-6|.|TRBV7-6
TGTGCCAGCAGCACGGGACTAGCGGGATCTGGGGCCAACGTCCTGACTTTC
CASSTGLAGSGANVLTF
>.|TRBJ2-7|.|TRBV7-2
TGTGCCAGCAGCAACACCTACGAGCAGTACTTC
CASSNTYEQYF
>.|TRBJ1-5|.|TRBV7-9
TGTGCCAGCAGCAGGGACATTAGCAATCAGCCCCAGCATTTT
CASSRDISNQPQHF
>.|TRBJ2-2|once|TRBV7-3
TGTGCCAGCAGCCTAGTTATGGGGAACACCGGGGAGCTGTTTTTT
CASSLVMGNTGELFF
>.|TRBJ2-3|few|TRBV2
TGTGCCAGCAAAGTAGTTGGGGCAGATACGCAGTATTTT
CASKVVGADTQYF
>TRBD1|TRBJ2-1|.|TRBV24-1
TGTGCCACCACCAGATCCGGGACAGGGAACAATGAGCAGTTCTTC
CATTRSGTGNNEQFF
>TRBD1|TRBJ1-4|.|TRBV7-2
TGTGCCAGCAGCTTGCAGGGGGCCTCTAATGAAAAACTGTTTTTT
CASSLQGASNEKLFF
>TRBD1|TRBJ1-6|few|TRBV27
TGTGCCAGCAGTAAGGGGACAGATCTTACCTATAATTCACCCCTCCACTTT
CASSKGTDLTYNSPLHF
>TRBD1|TRBJ2-2|few|TRBV7-2
TGTGCCAGCAGCTCCGGACAGGTCACCGGGGAGCTGTTTTTT
CASSSGQVTGELFF
>TRBD2|TRBJ2-1|few|TRBV11-2
TGTGCCAGCAGCTTGGCGGGAGGTTACAATGAGCAGTTCTTC
CASSLAGGYNEQFF
>.|TRBJ1-5|.|TRBV2
TGTGCCAGCAGTGATGAAGGAGGTCAGCCCCAGCATTTT
CASSDEGGQPQHF
>TRBD1|TRBJ2-1|.|TRBV4-1
TGCGCCAGCAGCCACCAATTCCCGGGACAGCGAAAGCCCTTGAGCTCCTACAATGAGCAGTTCTTC
CASSHQFPGQRKPLSSYNEQFF
>.|TRBJ2-5|.|TRBV2
TGTGCCAGCAGTACCGGGGGGACCCAGTACTTC
CASSTGGTQYF
>.|TRBJ2-7|.|TRBV20-1
TGCAGTGCTCGGTTCCTCGAGCAGTACTTC
CSARFLEQYF
>TRBD1|TRBJ2-5|.|TRBV5-4
TGTGCCAGCAGCCGCGAACAGGGGGCTGAGACCCAGTACTTC
CASSREQGAETQYF
>.|TRBJ1-2|.|TRBV7-8
TGTGCCAGCAGCTTGAGACACCCGAGAGACTATGGCTACACCTTC
CASSLRHPRDYGYTF
>TRBD2|TRBJ2-5|few|TRBV7-2
TGTGCCAGCAGGAAGGGACTAGCGGAAGAGACCCAGTACTTC
CASRKGLAEETQYF
>TRBD1|TRBJ2-6|.|TRBV6-2/TRBV6-3
TGTGCCAGCAGTCCAACAGGGGGCCGGTCCTCTGGGGCCAACGTCCTGACTTTC
CASSPTGGRSSGANVLTF